Below are 22 T cell receptor beta chains sequenced from a single sample in a study of T cell responses to AZD1222 COVID-19 vaccine. Generated by immunoSEQ multiplex PCR, the TCRdb table keeps only in-frame clones and is missing some. This table holds 150,000 or so clones, around 91% found once. The material was peripheral blood, obtained on day 0 of AZD1222 vaccination. These receptors all come from an adult in good health.

This rearrangement joins TRBV6-2 or TRBV6-3 to TRBJ2-3; no clear D. V was pared by 2 bases and J by 0 bases, with 6 bases between. Germline CDR1 is MNHEY and CDR2 is SVGEGT. CDR3 length: 14 amino acids. In DNA, the CDR3 is TGTGCCAGCAGTTACCGTCATAGCACAGATACGCAGTATTTT. Translating it yields CASSYRHSTDTQYF.

The chain links TRBV7-2 to TRBJ2-1, with D hard to call. The CDR3 runs 14 residues. The germline V gene has CDR1 SGHTA and CDR2 FQGNSA. V was trimmed by 5 bases and J by 6 bases, leaving 14 bases between them. Here the CDR3 DNA reads TGTGCCAGCAGCCCCCGAGGCGACCCCAATGAGCAGTTCTTC. Translated, it gives CASSPRGDPNEQFF.

The V and J genes are TRBV7-8 and TRBJ1-4, with 7 bases aligning to TRBD1. CDR3 size: 15 residues. V gave up 4 bases and J gave up 2 bases; unmatched junction bases: 4. The V gene's germline CDR1 is SGHVS and CDR2 FQNEAQ. In nucleotides, the CDR3 is TGTGCCAGCAGCTCACAGGGGTTCACTAATGAAAAACTGTTTTTT. It specifies CASSSQGFTNEKLFF.

V and J are TRBV28 and TRBJ2-7, with TRBD2 matching over 9 bases. V was pared by 5 bases and J by 6 bases, with 8 bases of the junction left unmatched. CDR1 MDHEN and CDR2 SYDVKM come from the germline V gene. This CDR3 has 14 amino acids. CDR3: CASSPPGTSSEQYF. CDR3 nucleotides: TGTGCCAGCAGTCCCCCTGGGACTAGCAGCGAGCAGTACTTC.

J is TRBJ2-1 and V is TRBV7-3; D is ambiguous. There are 17 residues in the CDR3. The V gene's germline CDR1 is SGHTA and CDR2 FQGTGA. The germline V and J ends were trimmed by 3 bases and 1 base, with 16 bases remaining between them. The CDR3 DNA reads as TGTGCCAGCAGCTTGAATCCTCTGGCAGCATCCTACAATGAGCAGTTCTTC. This gives the protein CASSLNPLAASYNEQFF.

The V gene is TRBV5-1, the J gene TRBJ2-7; 15 bases fit TRBD2. The CDR3 runs to 17 residues. Unmatched junction bases numbered 9, after V lost 4 bases and J lost 4 bases. Germline loops: CDR1 SGHRS, CDR2 YFSETQ. Here the CDR3 DNA reads TGCGCCAGCAGCCATAAAGACGGACTAGCGGGAGGGTACGAGCAGTACTTC. Amino acids: CASSHKDGLAGGYEQYF.

The chain carries TRBV6-2 or TRBV6-3 and TRBJ2-4; D is perhaps TRBD2 (6 bases). The CDR3 is 14 residues long. The germline V gene encodes CDR1 MNHEY and CDR2 SVGEGT. V was trimmed by 8 bases and J by 6 bases, leaving 17 bases between them. Here the CDR3 DNA reads TGTGCCAGCCGTTTCGAACCGGGACTAAACATTCAGTACTTC. It codes for CASRFEPGLNIQYF.

This chain uses TRBV7-2 with TRBJ2-7, with 9 positions matching TRBD2. The germline V gene has CDR1 SGHTA and CDR2 FQGNSA. V lost 5 bases and J lost 1; bases outside the gene matches: 6. The CDR3 has 15 residues. The CDR3 nucleotides are TGTGCCAGCAGCCAGACTAGCGGCACTTCCTACGAGCAGTACTTC. Translation: CASSQTSGTSYEQYF. Drawing the rest from reference TRBV7-2 and TRBJ2-7, the complete variable domain is GAGVSQSPSNKVTEKGKDVELRCDPISGHTALYWYRQSLGQGLEFLIYFQGNSAPDKSGLPSDRFSAERTGGSVSTLTIQRTQQEDSAVYLCASSQTSGTSYEQYFGPGTRLTVT.

This clone was seen a handful of times. This chain links TRBV7-8 with TRBJ2-1, with 7 bases lining up with TRBD2. The CDR3 is 14 amino acids. The germline V gene has CDR1 SGHVS and CDR2 FQNEAQ. Trimming at V came to 6 bases and at J to 7 bases, leaving 9 bases not matched to a gene. Written as DNA, the CDR3 is TGTGCCAGCAGTTACCGACTAGCCGGGAATGAGCAGTTCTTC. Translating gives CASSYRLAGNEQFF.

The chain has TRBV7-2 and TRBJ2-7, with D possibly matching TRBD1 (6 bases). Trimming cost V 5 bases and J 2 bases, with 10 bases left between them. The CDR3 has 13 residues. Germline-derived CDR1 and CDR2 are SGHTA and FQGNSA. CDR3 DNA sequence: TGTGCCAGCAGCATCGACAGGCCCTACGAGCAGTACTTC. This sequence encodes CASSIDRPYEQYF.

The V call is TRBV27, the J call TRBJ2-1, with TRBD2 as a possible D gene (5 bases). Germline V gives CDR1 MNHEY, CDR2 SMNVEV (reference sequence). V lost 8 bases and J lost 9, with 23 bases in between. This CDR3 has 15 amino acids. This CDR3 is CASSGRAAPKGEQFF. CDR3 sequence (DNA): TGTGCCAGCTCCGGCCGAGCGGCTCCCAAGGGTGAGCAGTTCTTC.

The V and J genes are TRBV9 and TRBJ2-1, with TRBD1 matching over 8 bases. V gave up 4 bases and J gave up 8 bases; unmatched junction bases: 11. Germline CDR1 is SGDLS and CDR2 is YYNGEE. The CDR3 covers 15 residues. CDR3 amino acids: CASSSRQGKPHEQFF. DNA for the CDR3: TGTGCCAGCAGCTCCCGACAGGGGAAGCCCCATGAGCAGTTCTTC.

This clone was counted once. The chain employs TRBV4-2 and TRBJ2-7; 10 bases align to TRBD1. The CDR3 has 19 residues. Unmatched junction bases numbered 15, after V lost 4 bases and J lost 0 bases. CDR1 is LGHNA, CDR2 YNFKEQ, per germline. The CDR3 DNA reads as TGTGCCAGCAGCCCACTGGGGGACAGGGGCCCCTCTGGCTCCTACGAGCAGTACTTC. Amino acid sequence: CASSPLGDRGPSGSYEQYF.

The V gene is TRBV28, the J gene TRBJ1-1; D is possibly TRBD1 (5 bases). This CDR3 has 13 residues. V was clipped by 6 bases and J by 5 bases, with 13 bases between them. Germline CDR1 reads MDHEN; CDR2 reads SYDVKM. The CDR3 bases are TGTGCCAGCAGCCCAGGGCGTAGGACTGAAGCTTTCTTT. It is translated as CASSPGRRTEAFF. Full variable domain (rest looked up from reference TRBV28 and TRBJ1-1): DVKVTQSSRYLVKRTGEKVFLECVQDMDHENMFWYRQDPGLGLRLIYFSYDVKMKEKGDIPEGYSVSREKKERFSLILESASTNQTSMYLCASSPGRRTEAFFGQGTRLTVV.

In its sample, this clone was seen once. V usage is TRBV4-3 and J usage is TRBJ2-2; D is perhaps TRBD1 (6 bases). The germline V gene has CDR1 LGHNA and CDR2 YSLEER. The CDR3 runs to 17 residues. V was shortened by 1 base and J by 3 bases, with 15 bases between the two germline ends. For the CDR3, the DNA is TGCGCCAGCAGCCAAGTGAGCAGGGGAGCGGACACCGGGGAGCTGTTTTTT. It specifies CASSQVSRGADTGELFF.

The chain carries TRBV19 and TRBJ2-3; D is perhaps TRBD1 (5 bases). The CDR3 is 11 residues long. The V gene's germline CDR1 is LNHDA and CDR2 SQIVND (reference sequence). Trimming removed 6 bases at V and 12 bases at J, with 13 bases between. DNA of the CDR3: TGTGCCAGTAGCCAAACCGACAGTCAGTATTTT. The encoded protein is CASSQTDSQYF.

The V call is TRBV9, the J call TRBJ2-1; D gene ambiguous. V lost 0 bases and J lost 10, with 8 bases in between. Germline CDR1 SGDLS, CDR2 YYNGEE. The CDR3 is 12 amino acids. CDR3 amino acids: CASSVVAWEQFF. The CDR3 coding sequence is TGTGCCAGCAGCGTAGTGGCCTGGGAGCAGTTCTTC. The entire variable domain, with the rest obtained from reference TRBV9 and TRBJ2-1, is as follows: DSGVTQTPKHLITATGQRVTLRCSPRSGDLSVYWYQQSLDQGLQFLIQYYNGEERAKGNILERFSAQQFPDLHSELNLSSLELGDSALYFCASSVVAWEQFFGPGTRLTVL.

The chain links TRBV5-5 to TRBJ1-4; D uncertain. The V gene's germline CDR1 is SGHKS and CDR2 YYEKEE (reference sequence). The CDR3 loop spans 14 amino acids. Trimming removed 0 bases from V and 6 bases from J, with 9 bases in between. CDR3 in DNA: TGTGCCAGCAGCTTGGTGAGCATCGATGAAAAACTGTTTTTT. The encoded protein is CASSLVSIDEKLFF.

V gene TRBV5-1 combines with J gene TRBJ2-1, with D perhaps TRBD2 (6 bases). Between the trimmed V and J ends, which lost 5 bases and 7 bases, there was a span of 13 bases. The germline gives CDR1 SGHRS, CDR2 YFSETQ. The CDR3 is 13 residues long. The chain's CDR3 is CASRPGTSNEQFF. CDR3 bases: TGCGCCAGCAGACCCGGGACTTCTAATGAGCAGTTCTTC.

Worth noting for this clone: Other DNA sequences in the sample encode the same CDR3. This chain joins TRBV11-2 and TRBJ2-1; D is uncertain. The CDR3 loop spans 16 amino acids. V was clipped by 0 bases and J by 0 bases, with 9 bases between them. Germline CDR1 is SGHAT and CDR2 is FQNNGV. CDR3: CASSLDPVSSYNEQFF. Here the CDR3 DNA reads TGTGCCAGCAGCTTAGATCCGGTAAGCTCCTACAATGAGCAGTTCTTC. Full variable domain (rest looked up from reference TRBV11-2 and TRBJ2-1): EAGVAQSPRYKIIEKRQSVAFWCNPISGHATLYWYQQILGQGPKLLIQFQNNGVVDDSQLPKDRFSAERLKGVDSTLKIQPAKLEDSAVYLCASSLDPVSSYNEQFFGPGTRLTVL.

The chain has TRBV9 and TRBJ2-7; 12 bases align to TRBD2. The CDR3 is 15 amino acids. With V trimmed by 4 bases and J by 2 bases, 4 bases remained unmatched. The germline V gene encodes CDR1 SGDLS and CDR2 YYNGEE. CDR3 nucleotide sequence: TGTGCCAGCAGCCCGGGACTAGCGGGTGCCTACGAGCAGTACTTC. Its protein is CASSPGLAGAYEQYF.

This clone was counted once. The V call is TRBV29-1, the J call TRBJ1-1; 11 nucleotides line up with TRBD1. The CDR3 covers 12 residues. The germline V gene has CDR1 SQVTM and CDR2 ANQGSEA. The V segment lost 7 bases and the J segment 4 bases; nucleotides outside the gene matches: 2. CDR3 nucleotide sequence: TGCAGCGCTGGGACAGGGGGCACTGAAGCTTTCTTT. As protein: CSAGTGGTEAFF.